This T cell receptor (beta chain) was sequenced in a study of OX40 agonist ivuxolimab in advanced cancers. Study-wide background: Partial responses were recorded for three patients, including one with hepatocellular carcinoma and two with cutaneous melanoma.

Concerning this clone: Its antigen is not known.

Exclusion applied to patients with autoimmune disease history or systemic immunosuppression. The V gene's germline CDR1 is SGHTA and CDR2 FQGNSA. This CDR3 comprises 14 residues. Trimming took 9 bases from V and 1 from J; bases not matched to a gene: 5. Findings and caveats of the study: The expanded peripheral T cells' antigen specificity was not determined.

Clones were sequenced by immunoSEQ multiplex PCR, and TCRdb holds only the in-frame ones, with some missing. The repertoire consists of tens of thousands of clones, with less than 85% occurring once and the leading ten covering around 9.9%. Sequenced here: CD4+ or CD8+ T cells sorted from blood, sampled in a trial of the OX40 agonist ivuxolimab. The sequence derives from an adult with an advanced solid tumor such as melanoma, head and neck, liver or kidney cancer. The gene calls are TRBV7-2 and TRBJ2-2, with 7 bases aligning to TRBD1. This chain's CDR3 is CASWTGVNTGELFF. DNA of the CDR3: TGTGCCAGTTGGACAGGAGTGAACACCGGGGAGCTGTTTTTT.